This is a list of T cell receptor beta chains from one sample in a study of blood T cell repertoires in COVID-19. TCRdb keeps only in-frame clones here, not all; method: immunoSEQ multiplex PCR. The table includes about 220,000 clones, over 65% detected once. Specimen: PBMCs or T cells enriched from blood (not recorded which). The receptor source for this set is a woman aged 55 to 70 who had recovered from COVID-19. The CDR3 runs from the conserved cysteine through the conserved F or W. Fields, in order: J gene, D gene, V gene, clone size, CDR3 protein, CDR3 DNA. The D gene is left open where the match is weak. Expanded clones are given a class, and other clones once, few, many or no size at all.

TRBJ1-4,.,TRBV29-1,.,CSVAPSGNEKLFF,TGCAGCGTTGCCCCCTCCGGGAACGAAAAACTGTTTTTT
TRBJ2-7,.,TRBV21-1,.,CASSKGTGIYEQYF,TGTGCCAGCAGCAAAGGGACAGGCATCTACGAGCAGTACTTC
TRBJ1-1,TRBD1,TRBV25-1,.,CASRFTGGTEAFF,TGTGCCAGCAGGTTTACAGGGGGCACTGAAGCTTTCTTT
TRBJ2-1,TRBD1,TRBV6-5,.,CASSSPFQGAGNEQFF,TGTGCCAGCAGTTCGCCCTTTCAGGGGGCGGGTAATGAGCAGTTCTTC
TRBJ1-4,TRBD1,TRBV4-2,.,CASSQDSRDSIGKLFF,TGTGCCAGCAGCCAAGATAGTAGGGACAGTATCGGAAAACTGTTTTTT
TRBJ1-2,TRBD1,TRBV6-5,.,CASSPDRIVSGYTF,TGTGCCAGCAGTCCGGACAGGATCGTCTCTGGCTACACCTTC
TRBJ2-1,.,TRBV3-1/TRBV3-2,.,CASSHLGENEQFF,TGTGCCAGCAGCCACTTGGGAGAGAATGAGCAGTTCTTC
TRBJ2-7,.,TRBV5-4,.,CASSLAGQPYEQYF,TGTGCCAGCAGCTTGGCTGGACAGCCCTACGAGCAGTACTTC
TRBJ2-7,.,TRBV28,once,CASSLLGEGEQYF,TGTGCCAGCAGCCTCTTGGGAGAAGGCGAGCAGTACTTC
TRBJ1-6,TRBD1,TRBV6-6,.,CASTRGPNSPLHF,TGTGCCAGCACCAGGGGGCCTAATTCACCCCTCCACTTT
TRBJ2-5,TRBD1,TRBV5-4,.,CASSIDRDQETQYF,TGTGCCAGCAGCATAGACAGGGATCAAGAGACCCAGTACTTC
TRBJ1-2,.,TRBV4-3,.,CASSLTSGGPYGYTF,TGCGCCAGCAGCCTCACGAGCGGGGGGCCCTATGGCTACACCTTC
TRBJ1-1,.,TRBV5-6,.,CASSHSPRLWAEAFF,TGTGCCAGCAGCCACTCCCCGCGGTTGTGGGCTGAAGCTTTCTTT
TRBJ2-1,TRBD1,TRBV6-5,few,CASSYSGTGVSNEQFF,TGTGCCAGCAGTTACTCCGGGACAGGGGTATCAAATGAGCAGTTCTTC
TRBJ1-1,TRBD1,TRBV3-1/TRBV3-2,.,CASSQVRDRGRYTEAFF,TGTGCCAGCAGCCAAGTCCGGGACAGGGGGCGATACACTGAAGCTTTCTTT
TRBJ2-1,.,TRBV20-1,.,CSASEDEQFF,TGCAGTGCTAGCGAGGATGAGCAGTTCTTC
TRBJ2-1,TRBD2,TRBV6-5,many,CASSYLAGGRVGEQFF,TGTGCCAGCAGTTATTTAGCGGGGGGCCGGGTTGGTGAGCAGTTCTTC
TRBJ1-6,.,TRBV10-3,.,CAISESPGASSPLHF,TGTGCCATCAGTGAGTCGCCAGGCGCTAGCTCACCCCTCCACTTT
TRBJ2-4,TRBD1,TRBV19,.,CASSTGTGRGIQYF,TGTGCCAGTAGTACCGGGACAGGACGCGGCATTCAGTACTTC
TRBJ2-1,.,TRBV27,.,CASTSRDWREVGNEQFF,TGTGCCAGCACCTCCCGGGATTGGAGGGAGGTTGGGAATGAGCAGTTCTTC
TRBJ1-1,TRBD1,TRBV7-9,.,CASGPGQGTPEAFF,TGTGCCAGCGGGCCGGGACAGGGGACCCCTGAAGCTTTCTTT
TRBJ2-1,TRBD1,TRBV6-4,.,CASSRDRGGSYNEQFF,TGTGCCAGCAGCCGGGACAGGGGAGGCTCCTACAATGAGCAGTTCTTC
TRBJ2-3,TRBD2,TRBV19,.,CASTDSGRAADTQYF,TGTGCCAGTACGGATAGCGGGAGGGCCGCAGATACGCAGTATTTT
TRBJ1-4,TRBD1,TRBV4-1,.,CASSLTGFNEKLFF,TGCGCCAGCAGCTTGACAGGGTTTAATGAAAAACTGTTTTTT
TRBJ2-1,TRBD1,TRBV6-1,few,CASSEVGQGWNEQFF,TGTGCCAGCAGTGAAGTAGGACAGGGTTGGAATGAGCAGTTCTTC
TRBJ1-2,.,TRBV6-2/TRBV6-3,.,CASSPVRGGYTF,TGTGCCAGCAGCCCAGTTCGGGGAGGCTACACCTTC
TRBJ2-7,TRBD1,TRBV14,.,CASSQGQSSYEQYF,TGTGCCAGCAGCCAGGGACAGAGCTCCTACGAGCAGTACTTC
TRBJ1-1,TRBD1,TRBV9,.,CASSRTGGSEAFF,TGTGCCAGCAGCCGTACAGGGGGTAGTGAAGCTTTCTTT